This T cell receptor beta chain was sequenced in a study of immune evolution from preneoplasia to lung adenocarcinoma. Method: immunoSEQ multiplex PCR; TCRdb's copy keeps in-frame clones and lacks some. The table has approximately 3,100 clones, roughly nine tenths seen once. The germline gives CDR1 LGHNA, CDR2 YNFKEQ. This CDR3 comprises 13 residues. The germline V and J ends were trimmed by 1 base and 6 bases, with 10 bases remaining between them. The source of this sequence is a person aged 65-85 years with lung adenocarcinoma. The chain recombines TRBV4-2 with TRBJ2-7, with a possible D match to TRBD2 (5 bases). Input material: FFPE adjacent normal lung tissue. The DNA of the CDR3 is TGTGCCAGCAGCCAAGGACGGAGGCCCGAGCAGTACTTC. This translates into CASSQGRRPEQYF.